Following are 32 T cell receptor beta chains from one sample sequenced in a study of blood T cell repertoires in COVID-19. Clones were sequenced by immunoSEQ multiplex PCR, and TCRdb holds only the in-frame ones, with some missing. Of 200,000 to 250,000 clones in the sample, roughly 86% were seen once. The material sequenced was peripheral blood. These receptor sequences come from a man aged 45 to 65 with acute or convalescent COVID-19.

The gene calls are TRBV6-6 and TRBJ2-3, with TRBD2 matching 10 bases. There are 16 residues in the CDR3. Germline V gene data show CDR1 as MNHNY and CDR2 as SVGAGI (reference sequence). J lost 6 bases, V lost 2 bases, and 8 bases had no gene match. CDR3 bases: TGTGCCAGCAGTTACGGGCTAGCGGGAGACGGCGATACGCAGTATTTT. This gives the protein CASSYGLAGDGDTQYF.

V usage is TRBV2 and J usage is TRBJ1-3; D remains unclear. This CDR3 is 15 amino acids long. V lost 1 base and J 0 bases, leaving 7 bases between the germline ends. From germline, CDR1 is SNHLY and CDR2 FYNNEI. The CDR3, as DNA: TGTGCCAGCAGTGAAGTGAGGCACTCTGGAAACACCATATATTTT. Translating it yields CASSEVRHSGNTIYF.

This clone was observed a handful of times. Other DNA sequences in this sample translate to the same CDR3. V usage is TRBV5-1 and J usage is TRBJ2-7; 8 bases match TRBD1. V shed 0 bases, J shed 2 bases, and the junction held 1 base outside the gene matches. Germline CDR1 and CDR2: SGHRS and YFSETQ. The CDR3 covers 14 residues. The CDR3 is CASSLGDRPYEQYF. As DNA, the CDR3 is TGCGCCAGCAGCTTGGGGGACAGGCCCTACGAGCAGTACTTC.

This clone was detected a few times. CDR3 sequence: CAHWDRGSEAFF. The CDR3 region has the DNA TGTGCCCACTGGGACAGGGGCTCTGAAGCTTTCTTT. The genes are TRBV28 and TRBJ1-1; 10 nucleotides match TRBD1. The CDR3 loop spans 12 amino acids. Unmatched junction bases numbered 6, after V lost 11 bases and J lost 6 bases. Germline V CDR1 and CDR2: MDHEN, SYDVKM.

The chain employs TRBV2 and TRBJ2-3, with D possibly matching TRBD1 (5 bases). This CDR3 is built from 14 residues. V was pared by 7 bases and J by 0 bases, with 11 bases between. Per germline, CDR1 SNHLY and CDR2 FYNNEI. For the CDR3, the DNA is TGTGCCAGCAAGACAGTACCTAGCACAGATACGCAGTATTTT. Translated: CASKTVPSTDTQYF.

The CDR3: CASSQSGGRVCQPQHF. CDR3 nucleotide sequence: TGCGCCAGCAGTCAATCGGGGGGGAGGGTATGTCAGCCCCAGCATTTT. V usage is TRBV23-1 and J usage is TRBJ1-5; D perhaps matches TRBD1 (5 bases). TRBV23-1 is treated as an ORF (open reading frame) with a function not yet certain. The CDR3 length is 16 residues. The V end was cut by 0 bases, the J end by 6 bases, with 15 bases between.

This clone appeared a single time. J is TRBJ2-2 and V is TRBV18, with 9 bases fitting TRBD2. Germline V lookup: CDR1 KGHSH, CDR2 LQKENI. Trimming at V came to 0 bases and at J to 7 bases, leaving 6 bases not matched to a gene. The CDR3 is 16 residues long. CDR3 protein: CASSPPVSGRGGELFF. CDR3 nucleotide sequence: TGTGCCAGCTCACCACCCGTTAGCGGGAGAGGCGGGGAGCTGTTTTTT.

This clone was observed a single time. This rearrangement joins TRBV5-1 to TRBJ2-7; TRBD1 agrees at 7 bases. V was clipped by 4 bases and J by 2 bases; unmatched bases: 3. The germline CDR1 and CDR2 sequences are SGHRS and YFSETQ. This CDR3 contains 13 residues. In DNA, the CDR3 is TGCGCCAGCAGCCGGGACAGTCCCTACGAGCAGTACTTC. As protein: CASSRDSPYEQYF.

The sample holds one count of this clone. The chain recombines TRBV5-1 with TRBJ1-4; D is possibly TRBD1 (6 bases). This CDR3 comprises 14 residues. In germline, CDR1 is SGHRS, CDR2 YFSETQ. V was pared by 4 bases and J by 3 bases, with 10 bases between. The chain's CDR3 is CASSPDSSNEKLFF. CDR3 bases: TGCGCCAGCAGCCCGGACAGCTCTAATGAAAAACTGTTTTTT.

The chain is built from TRBV29-1 and TRBJ1-2; 7 bases agree with TRBD1. Unmatched junction bases numbered 6, after V lost 1 base and J lost 4 bases. The CDR3 is 14 residues long. The germline V gene encodes CDR1 SQVTM and CDR2 ANQGSEA. In DNA form, the CDR3 reads TGCAGCGTTGAAGGGGCAGGGGGTATCTATGGCTACACCTTC. As protein: CSVEGAGGIYGYTF.

V and J are TRBV10-1 and TRBJ2-1; 8 nucleotides agree with TRBD1. V dropped 4 bases and J dropped 9; count of bases not matched to a gene: 8. The CDR3 runs to 14 residues. From germline, CDR1 is WNHNN and CDR2 SYGVQD (reference sequence). This chain's CDR3 is CASSVGTGLSEQFF. The CDR3 DNA reads as TGCGCCAGCAGTGTCGGGACAGGATTGAGTGAGCAGTTCTTC.

The CDR3 protein is CASSQGLLARLENIQYF. In nucleotides, the CDR3 is TGCGCCAGCAGCCAAGGTTTACTAGCGAGACTAGAAAACATTCAGTACTTC. This chain connects TRBV4-1 to TRBJ2-4, with 7 nucleotides matching TRBD2. V was pared by 1 base and J by 5 bases, with 11 bases of the junction left unmatched. The CDR3 has 17 residues. Germline lookup yields CDR1 MGHRA and CDR2 YSYEKL.

The chain joins TRBV5-1 to TRBJ1-2, with D perhaps TRBD1 (5 bases). Deletions cut 0 bases from V and 6 bases from J, with 9 bases between. This CDR3 is 13 amino acids long. Germline lookup yields CDR1 SGHRS and CDR2 YFSETQ. The CDR3 nucleotides read TGCGCCAGCAGCTTGGATCCCAGGGATGGCTACACCTTC. As protein: CASSLDPRDGYTF.

This clone came up many times. V is TRBV4-1 and J is TRBJ1-2, with D tentatively TRBD1 (6 bases). Trimming pared 2 bases from V and 8 bases from J, leaving 12 bases between. The CDR3 loop spans 13 amino acids. Germline values: CDR1 MGHRA, CDR2 YSYEKL. CDR3 DNA: TGCGCCAGCAGCCAATCGGGCGGGGGCGGCTACACCTTC. It yields the protein CASSQSGGGGYTF.

This chain uses TRBV6-1 with TRBJ2-6; D unresolved. V was trimmed by 3 bases and J by 0 bases, leaving 6 bases between them. The CDR3 consists of 15 residues. Germline V CDR1 and CDR2: MNHNS, SASEGT. The CDR3 protein is CASSDQYSGANVLTF. As DNA, the CDR3 is TGTGCCAGCAGTGATCAGTACTCTGGGGCCAACGTCCTGACTTTC.

CDR3 bases: TGTGCCAGCAGCACCCCGGGACTAGCGATATACAATGAGCAGTTCTTC. Translated: CASSTPGLAIYNEQFF. This sequence joins TRBV7-9 and TRBJ2-1; TRBD2 aligns across 10 bases. Germline CDR1 reads SEHNR; CDR2 reads FQNEAQ (reference sequence). The CDR3 sequence is 16 residues long. With V trimmed by 5 bases and J by 4 bases, 8 bases remained unmatched.

The chain joins TRBV15 to TRBJ1-1; 8 nucleotides align to TRBD1. Trimming removed 0 bases from V and 0 bases from J; junction bases left unmatched: 3. This CDR3 is built from 16 residues. Germline V gives CDR1 LNHNV, CDR2 YYDKDF (reference sequence). The CDR3 DNA is TGTGCCACCAGCAGAGACACAGGGGGGATGAACACTGAAGCTTTCTTT. The encoded protein is CATSRDTGGMNTEAFF.

The CDR3, as DNA: TGTGCCAGCAGCGTAGTTTTCGGGAGGTTGGGCAATGAGCAGTTCTTC. Its translation: CASSVVFGRLGNEQFF. The V call is TRBV9, the J call TRBJ2-1, with 7 nucleotides matching TRBD2. CDR3 length equals 16 residues. V lost 0 bases, J lost 6 bases, and 9 bases stayed unmatched. Germline V gene sequence: CDR1 SGDLS, CDR2 YYNGEE.

This clone showed up just a few times. J is TRBJ1-2 and V is TRBV5-5, with TRBD1 identical over 8 bases. Unmatched junction bases numbered 1, after V lost 0 bases and J lost 0 bases. The CDR3 sequence is 15 residues long. Germline CDR1 is SGHKS and CDR2 is YYEKEE (reference sequence). CDR3 loop: CASSLGTGTNYGYTF. The CDR3 DNA is TGTGCCAGCAGCTTGGGGACAGGGACTAACTATGGCTACACCTTC. The variable domain in full, completed from reference TRBV5-5 and TRBJ1-2, reads DAGVTQSPTHLIKTRGQQVTLRCSPISGHKSVSWYQQVLGQGPQFIFQYYEKEERGRGNFPDRFSARQFPNYSSELNVNALLLGDSALYLCASSLGTGTNYGYTFGSGTRLTVV.

This chain connects TRBV13 to TRBJ2-7, with 14 bases identical to TRBD2. Trimming removed 4 bases from V and 6 bases from J; junction bases left unmatched: 5. Germline CDR1 is PRHDT and CDR2 is FYEKMQ (reference sequence). The CDR3 is made up of 15 amino acids. The CDR3 here is CASSSGTSGSGEQYF. The CDR3 nucleotides are TGTGCCAGCAGCTCAGGGACTAGCGGGAGCGGCGAGCAGTACTTC.

This clone was seen just once. In DNA form, the CDR3 reads TGTGCCAGCAGCTTCCCAGAATTAAACCTCTATGGCTACACCTTC. It is translated as CASSFPELNLYGYTF. The chain recombines TRBV5-5 with TRBJ1-2; D gene ambiguous. Looked up from germline, CDR1 is SGHKS and CDR2 is YYEKEE (reference sequence). The V end lost 2 bases, the J end lost 4 bases, and 15 bases lay between the germline ends. This CDR3 contains 15 residues.

The V gene is TRBV6-1, the J gene TRBJ1-5; D call uncertain. The CDR3 covers 13 residues. V dropped 2 bases and J dropped 6 bases, with 8 bases sitting between them. CDR1 is MNHNS and CDR2 is SASEGT in the germline V gene. CDR3 in DNA: TGTGCCAGCAGTGAAATCTCGAGTCAGCCCCAGCATTTT. Translation gives CASSEISSQPQHF.

The rearrangement uses TRBV4-2 and TRBJ1-1, with D hard to call. CDR1 LGHNA and CDR2 YNFKEQ come from the germline V gene. Trimming pared 0 bases from V and 3 bases from J, leaving 11 bases between. The CDR3 contains 15 residues. The CDR3 nucleotides read TGTGCCAGCAGCCAAGATCGGTCCTCGGACACTGAAGCTTTCTTT. Translating it yields CASSQDRSSDTEAFF.

CDR3 in DNA: TGTGCCTGGAGTCTCTGGCAGGGACAAGGCTACACCTTC. Protein product: CAWSLWQGQGYTF. The V and J genes are TRBV30 and TRBJ1-2, with TRBD1 as a possible D gene (6 bases). This CDR3 is built from 13 residues. V was trimmed by 2 bases and J by 8 bases, leaving 15 bases between them. Germline CDR1 is GTSNPN and CDR2 is SVGIG (reference sequence).

The rearrangement uses TRBV20-1 and TRBJ2-5, with TRBD2 matching 9 bases. Germline V gives CDR1 DFQATT, CDR2 SNEGSKA (reference sequence). The CDR3 has 15 residues. Trimming removed 3 bases from V and 3 bases from J; junction bases left unmatched: 8. The CDR3 is CSASSGRASKETQYF. DNA of the CDR3: TGCAGTGCTAGTAGCGGGAGAGCCTCCAAAGAGACCCAGTACTTC.

This clone turned up a few times. The chain couples TRBV10-3 to TRBJ1-5, with D uncertain. The V gene's germline CDR1 is ENHRY and CDR2 SYGVKD. The CDR3 is 13 amino acids. V dropped 3 bases and J dropped 2 bases, with 5 bases sitting between them. DNA for the CDR3: TGTGCCATCAGTGACGTAGGCAATCAGCCCCAGCATTTT. Amino acid sequence: CAISDVGNQPQHF.

The chain employs TRBV20-1 and TRBJ2-1, with 13 bases identical to TRBD2. The V gene's germline CDR1 is DFQATT and CDR2 SNEGSKA (reference sequence). The CDR3 consists of 16 residues. Germline trimming cut 3 bases from V and 7 bases from J; bases unmatched to any gene: 9. CDR3 coding DNA: TGCAGTGCTAGTCGGACTAGCGGGAGAGTGGGGAATGAGCAGTTCTTC. Translating it yields CSASRTSGRVGNEQFF.

This chain uses TRBV4-2 with TRBJ2-7, with 8 bases lining up with TRBD1. CDR3 length equals 15 residues. The germline gives CDR1 LGHNA, CDR2 YNFKEQ. V trimming: 0 bases; J trimming: 7 bases; junction bases outside the gene matches: 8. In DNA, the CDR3 is TGTGCCAGCAGCCAAGAACTGCAGGGGGCTAGGGAGCAGTACTTC. Its protein is CASSQELQGAREQYF.

The chain's CDR3 is CASSWSGDYEQYF. The CDR3 region has the DNA TGTGCCAGCAGCTGGTCGGGGGACTACGAGCAGTACTTC. The V and J genes are TRBV5-4 and TRBJ2-7, with D possibly matching TRBD2 (6 bases). CDR1 and CDR2 (germline): SGHNT, YYREEE (reference sequence). This CDR3 has 13 residues. The V end lost 3 bases, the J end lost 3 bases, and 10 bases lay between the germline ends.

The CDR3 reads CASSSGQGNTDTQYF. DNA for the CDR3: TGTGCCAGCAGCTCGGGACAGGGGAACACAGATACGCAGTATTTT. The rearrangement uses TRBV5-8 and TRBJ2-3, with TRBD1 matching over 10 bases. The CDR3 is 15 residues long. The V and J ends lost 3 bases and 2 bases, in that order; junction bases with no gene match: 3. Germline V lookup: CDR1 SGHTS, CDR2 YDEGEE.

The rearrangement links TRBV11-3 to TRBJ2-1; TRBD1 agrees at 8 bases. The CDR3 runs to 15 residues. Germline CDR1 SGHNT, CDR2 YENEEA. The ends lost 5 bases at V and 10 bases at J; junction bases unmatched: 13. The CDR3, as DNA: TGTGCCAGCAGCCCAGGGGGCGCCCTACAACGGGAGCAGTTCTTC. Amino acids: CASSPGGALQREQFF.

The chain combines TRBV7-6 with TRBJ1-2, with TRBD1 matching over 8 bases. In germline, CDR1 is SGHVS, CDR2 FNYEAQ. The V gene end was trimmed by 2 bases and the J gene end by 7 bases; junction bases not matched to a gene: 9. The CDR3 runs to 15 residues. CDR3 sequence reads: CASSLLGSGGSGYTF. The CDR3 coding sequence is TGTGCCAGCAGCTTATTAGGGTCAGGGGGCTCTGGCTACACCTTC.